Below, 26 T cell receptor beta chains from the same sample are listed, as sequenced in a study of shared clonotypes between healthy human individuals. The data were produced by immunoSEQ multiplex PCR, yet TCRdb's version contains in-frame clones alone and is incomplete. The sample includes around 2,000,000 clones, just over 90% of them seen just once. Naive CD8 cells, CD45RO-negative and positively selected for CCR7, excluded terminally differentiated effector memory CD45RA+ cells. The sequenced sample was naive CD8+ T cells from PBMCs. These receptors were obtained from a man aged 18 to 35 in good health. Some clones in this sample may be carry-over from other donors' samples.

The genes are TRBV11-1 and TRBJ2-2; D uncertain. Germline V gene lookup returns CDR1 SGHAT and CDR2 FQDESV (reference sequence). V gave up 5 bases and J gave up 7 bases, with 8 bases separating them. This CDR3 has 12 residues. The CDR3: CASSRVGGELFF. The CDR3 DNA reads TGTGCCAGCAGCCGCGTGGGCGGGGAGCTGTTTTTT. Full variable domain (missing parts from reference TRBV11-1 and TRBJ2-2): EAEVAQSPRYKITEKSQAVAFWCDPISGHATLYWYRQILGQGPELLVQFQDESVVDDSQLPKDRFSAERLKGVDSTLKIQPAELGDSAMYLCASSRVGGELFFGEGSRLTVL.

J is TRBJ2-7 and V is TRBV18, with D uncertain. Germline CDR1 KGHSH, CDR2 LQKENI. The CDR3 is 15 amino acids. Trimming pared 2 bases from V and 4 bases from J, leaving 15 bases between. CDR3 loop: CASSPEIRKDYEQYF. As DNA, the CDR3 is TGTGCCAGCTCACCAGAAATCCGGAAGGATTACGAGCAGTACTTC. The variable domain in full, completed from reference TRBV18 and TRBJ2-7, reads NAGVMQNPRHLVRRRGQEARLRCSPMKGHSHVYWYRQLPEEGLKFMVYLQKENIIDESGMPKERFSAEFPKEGPSILRIQQVVRGDSAAYFCASSPEIRKDYEQYFGPGTRLTVT.

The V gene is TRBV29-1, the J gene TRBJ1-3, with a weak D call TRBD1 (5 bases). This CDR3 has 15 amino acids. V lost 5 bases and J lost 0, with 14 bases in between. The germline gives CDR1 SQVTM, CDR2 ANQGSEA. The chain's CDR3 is CSVKTTAFSGNTIYF. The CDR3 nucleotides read TGCAGCGTTAAGACGACAGCCTTCTCTGGAAACACCATATATTTT.

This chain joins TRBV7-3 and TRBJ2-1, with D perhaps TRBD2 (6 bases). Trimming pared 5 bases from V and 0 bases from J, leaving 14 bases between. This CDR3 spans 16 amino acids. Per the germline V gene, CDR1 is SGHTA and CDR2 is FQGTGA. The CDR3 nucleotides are TGTGCCAGCAGCCCAAGCGGGTTTAGCTCCTACAATGAGCAGTTCTTC. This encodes CASSPSGFSSYNEQFF.

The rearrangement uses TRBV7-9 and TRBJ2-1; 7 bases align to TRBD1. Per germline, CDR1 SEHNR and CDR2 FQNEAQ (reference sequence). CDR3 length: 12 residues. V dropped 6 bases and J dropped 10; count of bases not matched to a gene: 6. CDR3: CASRDRAPEQFF. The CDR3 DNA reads TGTGCCAGCAGAGACAGGGCCCCAGAGCAGTTCTTC.

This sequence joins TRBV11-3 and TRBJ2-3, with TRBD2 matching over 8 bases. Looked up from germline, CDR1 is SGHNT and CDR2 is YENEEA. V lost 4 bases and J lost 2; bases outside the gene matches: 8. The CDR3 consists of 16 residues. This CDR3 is CASSSYSGADTDTQYF. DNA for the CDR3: TGTGCCAGCAGCTCCTATAGCGGGGCTGACACAGATACGCAGTATTTT.

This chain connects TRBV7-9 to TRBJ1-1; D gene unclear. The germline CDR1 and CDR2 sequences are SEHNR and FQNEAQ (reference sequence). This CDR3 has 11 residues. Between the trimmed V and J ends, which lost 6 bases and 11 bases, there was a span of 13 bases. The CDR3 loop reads CASRDLQTAFF. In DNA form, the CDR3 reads TGTGCCAGCAGGGACCTCCAAACGGCTTTCTTT.

Written as DNA, the CDR3 is TGTGCCATCAGTGAGGGTTCCCCACCAGATACGCAGTATTTT. It translates to CAISEGSPPDTQYF. The chain uses TRBV10-3 and TRBJ2-3; D unclear. Germline V lookup: CDR1 ENHRY, CDR2 SYGVKD. Trimming removed 2 bases from V and 4 bases from J, with 10 bases in between. The CDR3 contains 14 residues.

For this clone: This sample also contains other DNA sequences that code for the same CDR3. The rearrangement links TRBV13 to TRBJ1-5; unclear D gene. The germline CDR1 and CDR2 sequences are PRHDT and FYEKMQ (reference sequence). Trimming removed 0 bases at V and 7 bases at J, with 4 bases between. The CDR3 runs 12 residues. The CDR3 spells CASSLGGQPQHF. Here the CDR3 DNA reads TGTGCCAGCAGCTTAGGGGGACAGCCCCAGCATTTT.

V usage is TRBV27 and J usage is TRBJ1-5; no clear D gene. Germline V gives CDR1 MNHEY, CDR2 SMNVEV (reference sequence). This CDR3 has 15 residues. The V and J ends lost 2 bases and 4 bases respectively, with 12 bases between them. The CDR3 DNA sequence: TGTGCCAGCAGTTTAGTAGGGCAGATAAATCAGCCCCAGCATTTT. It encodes CASSLVGQINQPQHF.

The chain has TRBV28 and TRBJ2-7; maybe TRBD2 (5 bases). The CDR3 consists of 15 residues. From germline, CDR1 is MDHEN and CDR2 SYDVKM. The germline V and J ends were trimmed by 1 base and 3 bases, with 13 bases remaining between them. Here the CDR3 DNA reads TGTGCCAGCAGTTTATCCCCTGGGAGCGACTACGAGCAGTACTTC. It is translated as CASSLSPGSDYEQYF.

In nucleotides, the CDR3 is TGTGCCAGCAGCCAGAGGGGACAGGCCTACGAGCAGTACTTC. It codes for CASSQRGQAYEQYF. This chain uses TRBV6-1 with TRBJ2-7; 8 nucleotides agree with TRBD1. The ends lost 6 bases at V and 2 bases at J; junction bases unmatched: 6. The CDR3 sequence is 14 residues long. In germline, CDR1 is MNHNS, CDR2 SASEGT.

CDR3 sequence: CASSPGQYTGELFF. The CDR3 nucleotides read TGTGCCAGTAGTCCGGGACAGTACACCGGGGAGCTGTTTTTT. The V call is TRBV19, the J call TRBJ2-2, with 7 bases identical to TRBD1. CDR1 LNHDA and CDR2 SQIVND come from the germline V gene (reference sequence). The CDR3 sequence is 14 residues long. V was clipped by 5 bases and J by 3 bases; unmatched bases: 3.

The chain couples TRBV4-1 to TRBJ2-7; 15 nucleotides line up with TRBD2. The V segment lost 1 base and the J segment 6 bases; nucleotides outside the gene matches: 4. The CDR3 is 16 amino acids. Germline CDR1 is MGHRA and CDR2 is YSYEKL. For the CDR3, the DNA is TGCGCCAGCAGCCAAGGAGCGGGACTAGCGGGAGGCGAGCAGTACTTC. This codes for CASSQGAGLAGGEQYF.

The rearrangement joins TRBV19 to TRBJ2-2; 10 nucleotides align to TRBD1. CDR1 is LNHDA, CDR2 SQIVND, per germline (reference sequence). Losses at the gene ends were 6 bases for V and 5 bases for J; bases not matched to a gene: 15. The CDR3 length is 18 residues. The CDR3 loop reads CASRIPGVGTGVTGELFF. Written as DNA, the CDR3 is TGTGCCAGTAGAATCCCCGGGGTCGGGACAGGGGTAACCGGGGAGCTGTTTTTT.

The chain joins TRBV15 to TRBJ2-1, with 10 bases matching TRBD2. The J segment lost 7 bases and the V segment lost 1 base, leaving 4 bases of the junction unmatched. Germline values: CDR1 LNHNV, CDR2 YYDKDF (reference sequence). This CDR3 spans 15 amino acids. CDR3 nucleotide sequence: TGTGCCACCAGCAGAGGAATAGCGGGAGGTAATGAGCAGTTCTTC. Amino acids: CATSRGIAGGNEQFF.

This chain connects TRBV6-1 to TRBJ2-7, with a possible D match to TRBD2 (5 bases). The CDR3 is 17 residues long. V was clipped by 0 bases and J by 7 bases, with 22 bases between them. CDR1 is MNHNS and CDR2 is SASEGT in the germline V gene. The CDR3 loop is CASSEAPGSNPLEEQYF. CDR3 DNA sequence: TGTGCCAGCAGTGAAGCGCCTGGGTCGAATCCACTAGAGGAGCAGTACTTC.

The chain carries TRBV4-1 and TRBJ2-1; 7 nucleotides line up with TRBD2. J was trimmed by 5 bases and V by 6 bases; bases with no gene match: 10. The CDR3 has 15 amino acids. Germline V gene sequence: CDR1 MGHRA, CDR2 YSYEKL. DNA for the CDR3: TGCGCCAGCAGGCAGACTAGCTACGGGAACAATGAGCAGTTCTTC. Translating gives CASRQTSYGNNEQFF.

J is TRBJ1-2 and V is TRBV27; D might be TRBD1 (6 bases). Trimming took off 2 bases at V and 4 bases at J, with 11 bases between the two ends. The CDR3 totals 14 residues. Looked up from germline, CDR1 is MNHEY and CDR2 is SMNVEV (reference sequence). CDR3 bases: TGTGCCAGCAGTTTAGGGGCAGGGGTCTATGGCTACACCTTC. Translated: CASSLGAGVYGYTF.

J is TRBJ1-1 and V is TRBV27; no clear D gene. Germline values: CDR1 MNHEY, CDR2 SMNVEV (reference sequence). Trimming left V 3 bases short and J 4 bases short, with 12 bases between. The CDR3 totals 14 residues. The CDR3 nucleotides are TGTGCCAGCAGTTTTGGGCAGGCGGGCACTGAAGCTTTCTTT. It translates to CASSFGQAGTEAFF.

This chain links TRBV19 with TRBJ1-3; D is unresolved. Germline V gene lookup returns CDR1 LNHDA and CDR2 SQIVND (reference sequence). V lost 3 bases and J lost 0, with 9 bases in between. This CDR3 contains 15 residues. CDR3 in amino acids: CASSISGISGNTIYF. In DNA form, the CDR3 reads TGTGCCAGTAGTATCAGCGGTATCTCTGGAAACACCATATATTTT.

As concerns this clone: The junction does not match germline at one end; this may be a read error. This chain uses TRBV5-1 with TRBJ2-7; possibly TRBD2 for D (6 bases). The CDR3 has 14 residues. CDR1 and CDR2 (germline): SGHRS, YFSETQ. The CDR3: CASSPKTPAGLLPF. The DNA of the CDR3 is TGCGCCAGCAGCCCAAAAACTCCGGCAGGACTACTCCCCTTC.

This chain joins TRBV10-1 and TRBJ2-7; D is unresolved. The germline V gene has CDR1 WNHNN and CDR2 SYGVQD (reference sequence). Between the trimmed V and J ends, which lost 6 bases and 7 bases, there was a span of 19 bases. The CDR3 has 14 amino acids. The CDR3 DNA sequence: TGCGCCAGCAGCCGACCGGGCCCCCTGGGGGAGCAGTACTTC. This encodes CASSRPGPLGEQYF.

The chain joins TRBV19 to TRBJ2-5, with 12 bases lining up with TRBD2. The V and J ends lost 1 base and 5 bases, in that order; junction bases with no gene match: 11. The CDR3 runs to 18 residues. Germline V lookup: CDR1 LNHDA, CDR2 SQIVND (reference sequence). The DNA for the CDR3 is TGTGCCAGTAGTATAGGGGTCCTAGCGGGAGGGCTCCGGGAGACCCAGTACTTC. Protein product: CASSIGVLAGGLRETQYF.

CDR3 nucleotide sequence: TGTGCCAGCAGCCCGAGCGGGAGGCTAGCGGGAGAAGAGACCCAGTACTTC. This translates into CASSPSGRLAGEETQYF. The rearrangement joins TRBV9 to TRBJ2-5; the match to TRBD2 covers 10 bases. This CDR3 is 17 amino acids long. The V and J ends lost 4 bases and 3 bases, in that order; junction bases with no gene match: 12. Germline assignment: CDR1 SGDLS and CDR2 YYNGEE.

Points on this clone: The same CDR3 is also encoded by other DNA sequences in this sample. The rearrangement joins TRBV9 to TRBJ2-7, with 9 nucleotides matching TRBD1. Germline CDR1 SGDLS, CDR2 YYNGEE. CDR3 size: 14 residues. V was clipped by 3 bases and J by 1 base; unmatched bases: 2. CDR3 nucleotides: TGTGCCAGCAGCGCGACAGGGGGGTCCTACGAGCAGTACTTC. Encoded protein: CASSATGGSYEQYF.